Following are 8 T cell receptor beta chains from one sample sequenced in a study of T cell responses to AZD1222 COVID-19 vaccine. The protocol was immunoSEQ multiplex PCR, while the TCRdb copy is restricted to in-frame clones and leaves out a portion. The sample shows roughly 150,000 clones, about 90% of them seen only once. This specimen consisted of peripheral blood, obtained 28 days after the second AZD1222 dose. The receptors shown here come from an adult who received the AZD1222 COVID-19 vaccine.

The CDR3 DNA reads as TGTGCCAGCAGTTTATTAGGCCTGCCCCAGCATTTT. Amino acid sequence: CASSLLGLPQHF. This rearrangement joins TRBV28 to TRBJ1-5; the D is unclear. Trimming removed 1 base from V and 9 bases from J, with 7 bases in between. Germline V CDR1 and CDR2: MDHEN, SYDVKM. This CDR3 has 12 residues. Supplemented by reference TRBV28 and TRBJ1-5, the full variable domain reads DVKVTQSSRYLVKRTGEKVFLECVQDMDHENMFWYRQDPGLGLRLIYFSYDVKMKEKGDIPEGYSVSREKKERFSLILESASTNQTSMYLCASSLLGLPQHFGDGTRLSIL.

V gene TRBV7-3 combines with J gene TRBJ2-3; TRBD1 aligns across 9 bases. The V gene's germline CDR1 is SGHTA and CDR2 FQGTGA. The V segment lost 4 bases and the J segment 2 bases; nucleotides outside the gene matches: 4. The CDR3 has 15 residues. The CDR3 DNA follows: TGTGCCAGCAGCTCCGGGACAGGGAACACAGATACGCAGTATTTT. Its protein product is CASSSGTGNTDTQYF.

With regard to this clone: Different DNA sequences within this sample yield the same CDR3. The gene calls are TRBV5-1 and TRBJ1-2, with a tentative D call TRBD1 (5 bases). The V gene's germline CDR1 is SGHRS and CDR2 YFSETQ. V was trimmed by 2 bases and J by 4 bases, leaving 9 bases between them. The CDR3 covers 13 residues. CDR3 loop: CASSFGQGYGYTF. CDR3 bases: TGCGCCAGCAGCTTTGGGCAGGGCTATGGCTACACCTTC.

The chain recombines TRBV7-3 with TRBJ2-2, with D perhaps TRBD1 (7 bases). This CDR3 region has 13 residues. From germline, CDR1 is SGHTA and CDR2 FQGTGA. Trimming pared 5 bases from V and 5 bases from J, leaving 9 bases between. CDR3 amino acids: CASSPGGTGELFF. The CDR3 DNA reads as TGTGCCAGCAGCCCAGGGGGGACCGGGGAGCTGTTTTTT.

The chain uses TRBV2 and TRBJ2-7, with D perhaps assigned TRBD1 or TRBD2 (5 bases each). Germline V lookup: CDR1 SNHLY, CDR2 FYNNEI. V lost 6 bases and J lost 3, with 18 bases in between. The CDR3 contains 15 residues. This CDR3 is CASRNRGRGGYEQYF. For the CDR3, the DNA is TGTGCCAGCAGAAACCGGGGCCGAGGAGGCTACGAGCAGTACTTC.

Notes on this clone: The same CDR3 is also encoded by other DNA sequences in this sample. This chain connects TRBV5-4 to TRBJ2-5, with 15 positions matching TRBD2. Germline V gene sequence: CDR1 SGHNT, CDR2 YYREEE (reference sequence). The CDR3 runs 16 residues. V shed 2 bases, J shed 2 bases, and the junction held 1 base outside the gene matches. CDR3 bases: TGTGCCAGCAGCTTAGGACTAGCGGGAGGGCAAGAGACCCAGTACTTC. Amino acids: CASSLGLAGGQETQYF.

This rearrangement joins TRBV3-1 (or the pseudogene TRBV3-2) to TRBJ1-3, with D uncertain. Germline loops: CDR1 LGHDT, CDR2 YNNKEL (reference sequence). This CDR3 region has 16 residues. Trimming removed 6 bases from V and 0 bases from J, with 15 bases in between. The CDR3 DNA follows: TGTGCCAGCAGTTTCAGACTGAGCCTCTCTGGAAACACCATATATTTT. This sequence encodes CASSFRLSLSGNTIYF.

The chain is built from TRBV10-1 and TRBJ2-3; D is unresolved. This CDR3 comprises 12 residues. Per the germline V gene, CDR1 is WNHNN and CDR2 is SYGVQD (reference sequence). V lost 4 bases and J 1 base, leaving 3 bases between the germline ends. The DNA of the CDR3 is TGCGCCAGCAGTGCCGGCACAGATACGCAGTATTTT. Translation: CASSAGTDTQYF.